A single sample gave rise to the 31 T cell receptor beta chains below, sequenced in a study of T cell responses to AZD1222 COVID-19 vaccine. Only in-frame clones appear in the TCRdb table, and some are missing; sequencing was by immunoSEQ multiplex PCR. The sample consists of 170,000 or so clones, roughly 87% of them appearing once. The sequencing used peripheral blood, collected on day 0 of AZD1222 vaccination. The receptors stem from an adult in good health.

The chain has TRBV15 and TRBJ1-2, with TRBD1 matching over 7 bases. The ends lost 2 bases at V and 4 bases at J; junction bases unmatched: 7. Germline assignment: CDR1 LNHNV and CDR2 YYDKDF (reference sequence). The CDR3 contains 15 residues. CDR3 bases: TGTGCCACCAGCAGAAGAGGGGGCGCGGGCTATGGCTACACCTTC. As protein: CATSRRGGAGYGYTF.

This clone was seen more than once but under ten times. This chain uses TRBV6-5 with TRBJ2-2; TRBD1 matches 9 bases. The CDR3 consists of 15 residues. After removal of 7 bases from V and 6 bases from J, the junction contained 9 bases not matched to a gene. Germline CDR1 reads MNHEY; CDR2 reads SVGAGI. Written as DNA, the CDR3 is TGTGCCAGCAATTTGGACAGGGGATTGTCCGGGGAGCTGTTTTTT. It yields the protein CASNLDRGLSGELFF.

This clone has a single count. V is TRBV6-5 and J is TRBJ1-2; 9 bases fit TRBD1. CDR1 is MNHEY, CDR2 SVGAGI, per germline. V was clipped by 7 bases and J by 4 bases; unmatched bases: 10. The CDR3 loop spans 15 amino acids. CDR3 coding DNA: TGTGCCAGCACCAAGGACAGGGGCCCATTCTATGGCTACACCTTC. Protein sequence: CASTKDRGPFYGYTF.

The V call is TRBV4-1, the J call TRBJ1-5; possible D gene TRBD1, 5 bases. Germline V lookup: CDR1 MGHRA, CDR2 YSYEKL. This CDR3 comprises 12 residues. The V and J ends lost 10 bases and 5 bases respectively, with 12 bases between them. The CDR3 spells CAIVDSYQPQHF. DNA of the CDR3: TGCGCCATCGTAGACAGTTATCAGCCCCAGCATTTT.

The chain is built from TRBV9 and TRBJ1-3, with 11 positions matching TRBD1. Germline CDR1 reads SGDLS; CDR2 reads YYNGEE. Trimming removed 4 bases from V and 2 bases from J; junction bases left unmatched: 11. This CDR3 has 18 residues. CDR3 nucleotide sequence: TGTGCCAGCAGCCTGCGGACAGGGGGCGAGAGAGCTGGAAACACCATATATTTT. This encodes CASSLRTGGERAGNTIYF. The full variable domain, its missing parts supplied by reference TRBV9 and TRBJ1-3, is DSGVTQTPKHLITATGQRVTLRCSPRSGDLSVYWYQQSLDQGLQFLIQYYNGEERAKGNILERFSAQQFPDLHSELNLSSLELGDSALYFCASSLRTGGERAGNTIYFGEGSWLTVV.

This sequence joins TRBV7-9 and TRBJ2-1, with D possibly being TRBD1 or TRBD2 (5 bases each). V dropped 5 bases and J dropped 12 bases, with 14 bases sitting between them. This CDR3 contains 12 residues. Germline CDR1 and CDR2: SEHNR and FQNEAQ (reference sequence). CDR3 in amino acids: CASSEGTPGQFF. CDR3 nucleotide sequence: TGTGCCAGCAGCGAAGGGACCCCGGGGCAGTTCTTC.

The chain's CDR3 is CASSFGSLVTEQFF. As DNA, the CDR3 is TGCGCCAGCAGCTTCGGCTCCCTGGTTACGGAGCAGTTCTTC. This chain joins TRBV5-1 and TRBJ2-1; no clear D gene. The CDR3 runs to 14 residues. V was clipped by 2 bases and J by 10 bases, with 16 bases between them. Germline V gene data show CDR1 as SGHRS and CDR2 as YFSETQ.

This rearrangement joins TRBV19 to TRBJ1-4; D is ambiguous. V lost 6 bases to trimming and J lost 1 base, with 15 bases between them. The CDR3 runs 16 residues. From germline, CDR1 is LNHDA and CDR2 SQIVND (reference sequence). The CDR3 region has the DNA TGTGCCAGTAGACAAGGATCCATTAGAACTAATGAAAAACTGTTTTTT. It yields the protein CASRQGSIRTNEKLFF.

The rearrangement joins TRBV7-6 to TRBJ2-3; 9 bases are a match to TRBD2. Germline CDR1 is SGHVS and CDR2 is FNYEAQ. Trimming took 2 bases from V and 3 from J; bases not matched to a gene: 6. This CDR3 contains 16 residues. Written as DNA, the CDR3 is TGTGCCAGCAGCTTATTGGCGGGAGGGAGTACAGATACGCAGTATTTT. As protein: CASSLLAGGSTDTQYF.

The CDR3 sequence is CASSYSASSDTQYF. CDR3 nucleotide sequence: TGTGCCAGCAGTTACTCGGCCAGTTCAGATACGCAGTATTTT. The genes are TRBV6-5 and TRBJ2-3; D gene unclear. This CDR3 region has 14 residues. Germline V gene lookup returns CDR1 MNHEY and CDR2 SVGAGI. V was trimmed by 0 bases and J by 4 bases, leaving 8 bases between them.

In DNA, the CDR3 is TGTGCCAGCAGCCGCGGGACGGTTAATGAAAAACTGTTTTTT. It codes for CASSRGTVNEKLFF. This chain connects TRBV11-2 to TRBJ1-4, with D possibly matching TRBD1 (5 bases). Germline V CDR1 and CDR2: SGHAT, FQNNGV. The CDR3 spans 14 residues. Trimming stripped 5 bases from V and 4 bases from J, with 11 bases between.

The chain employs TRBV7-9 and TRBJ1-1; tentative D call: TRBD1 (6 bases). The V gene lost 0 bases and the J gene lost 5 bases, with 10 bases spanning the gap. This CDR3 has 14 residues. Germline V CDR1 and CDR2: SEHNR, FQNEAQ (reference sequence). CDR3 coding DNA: TGTGCCAGCAGCTTAGCGGGGGGCGGGACTGAAGCTTTCTTT. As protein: CASSLAGGGTEAFF.

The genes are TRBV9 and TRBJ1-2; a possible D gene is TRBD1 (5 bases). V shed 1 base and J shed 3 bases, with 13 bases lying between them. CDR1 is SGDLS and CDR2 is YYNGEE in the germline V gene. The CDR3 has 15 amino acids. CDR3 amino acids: CASSVFRGFDYGYTF. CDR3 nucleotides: TGTGCCAGCAGCGTATTCCGGGGGTTTGACTATGGCTACACCTTC. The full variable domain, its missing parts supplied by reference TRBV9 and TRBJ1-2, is DSGVTQTPKHLITATGQRVTLRCSPRSGDLSVYWYQQSLDQGLQFLIQYYNGEERAKGNILERFSAQQFPDLHSELNLSSLELGDSALYFCASSVFRGFDYGYTFGSGTRLTVV.

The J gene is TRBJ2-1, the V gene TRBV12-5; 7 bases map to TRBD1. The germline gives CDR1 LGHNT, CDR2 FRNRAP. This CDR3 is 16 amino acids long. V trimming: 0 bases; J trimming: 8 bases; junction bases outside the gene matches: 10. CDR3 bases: TGTGCTAGTGGTTTGGTAACGGGACAGCCCCCCGATGAGCAGTTCTTC. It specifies CASGLVTGQPPDEQFF. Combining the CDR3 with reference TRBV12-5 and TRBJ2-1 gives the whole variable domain DARVTQTPRHKVTEMGQEVTMRCQPILGHNTVFWYRQTMMQGLELLAYFRNRAPLDDSGMPKDRFSAEMPDATLATLKIQPSEPRDSAVYFCASGLVTGQPPDEQFFGPGTRLTVL.

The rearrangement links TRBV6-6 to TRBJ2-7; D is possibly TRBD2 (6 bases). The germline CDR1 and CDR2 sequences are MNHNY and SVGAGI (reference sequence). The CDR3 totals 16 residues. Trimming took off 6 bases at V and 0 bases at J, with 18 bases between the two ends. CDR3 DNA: TGTGCCAGCAGACCTCATAGCGGCCCTAGCTCCTACGAGCAGTACTTC. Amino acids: CASRPHSGPSSYEQYF.

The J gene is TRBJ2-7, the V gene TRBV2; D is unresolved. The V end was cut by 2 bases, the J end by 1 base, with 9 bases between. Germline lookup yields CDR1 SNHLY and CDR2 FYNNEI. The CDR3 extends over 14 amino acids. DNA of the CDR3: TGTGCCAGCAGTGAATTGGGGTTGTCCTACGAGCAGTACTTC. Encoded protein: CASSELGLSYEQYF.

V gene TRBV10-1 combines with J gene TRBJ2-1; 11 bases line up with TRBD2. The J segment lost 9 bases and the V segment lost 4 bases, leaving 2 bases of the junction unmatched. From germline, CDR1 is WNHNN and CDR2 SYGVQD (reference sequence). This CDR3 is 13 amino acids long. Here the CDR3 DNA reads TGCGCCAGCAGTGGACTAGCGGGACGTGAGCAGTTCTTC. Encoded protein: CASSGLAGREQFF.

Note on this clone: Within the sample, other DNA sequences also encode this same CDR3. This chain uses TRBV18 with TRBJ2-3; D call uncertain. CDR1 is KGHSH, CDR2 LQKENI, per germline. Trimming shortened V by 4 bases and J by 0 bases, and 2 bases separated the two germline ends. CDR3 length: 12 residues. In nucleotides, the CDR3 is TGTGCCAGCTCACTAAGCACAGATACGCAGTATTTT. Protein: CASSLSTDTQYF.

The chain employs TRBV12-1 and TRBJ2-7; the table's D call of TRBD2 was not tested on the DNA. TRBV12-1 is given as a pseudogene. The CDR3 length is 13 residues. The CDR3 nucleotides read TGTGCCAGCAGCCGGTCTAGTGACTACGAGCAGTACTTC. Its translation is CASSRSSDYEQYF.

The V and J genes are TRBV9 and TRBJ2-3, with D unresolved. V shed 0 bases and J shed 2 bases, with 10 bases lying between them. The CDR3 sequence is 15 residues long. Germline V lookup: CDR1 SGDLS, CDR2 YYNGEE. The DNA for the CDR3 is TGTGCCAGCAGCGTAGATGGCGCCCTCACAGATACGCAGTATTTT. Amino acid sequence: CASSVDGALTDTQYF.

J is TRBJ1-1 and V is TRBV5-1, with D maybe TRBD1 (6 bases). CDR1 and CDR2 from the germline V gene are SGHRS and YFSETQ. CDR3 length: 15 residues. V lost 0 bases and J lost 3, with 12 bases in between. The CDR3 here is CASSLAQGWDTEAFF. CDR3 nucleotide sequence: TGCGCCAGCAGCTTGGCCCAGGGGTGGGACACTGAAGCTTTCTTT.

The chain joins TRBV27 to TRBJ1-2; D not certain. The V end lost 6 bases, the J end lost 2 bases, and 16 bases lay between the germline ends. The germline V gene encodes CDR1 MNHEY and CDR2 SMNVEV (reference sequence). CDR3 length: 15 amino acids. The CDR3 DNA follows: TGTGCCAGCAGCATCAGGAAGGGAGTGAACTATGGCTACACCTTC. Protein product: CASSIRKGVNYGYTF.

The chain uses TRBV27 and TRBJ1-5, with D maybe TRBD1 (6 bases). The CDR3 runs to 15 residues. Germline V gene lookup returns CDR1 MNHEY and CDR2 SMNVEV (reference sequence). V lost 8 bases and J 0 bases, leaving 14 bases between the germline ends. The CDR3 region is CASRKQGNSNQPQHF. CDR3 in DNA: TGTGCCAGCCGCAAACAGGGTAATAGCAATCAGCCCCAGCATTTT.

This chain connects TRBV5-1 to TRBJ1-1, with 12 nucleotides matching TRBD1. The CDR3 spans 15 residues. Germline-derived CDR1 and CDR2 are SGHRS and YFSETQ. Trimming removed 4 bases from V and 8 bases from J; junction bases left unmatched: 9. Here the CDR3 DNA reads TGCGCCAGCAGCGATCGGGGACAGGGGGCAGCCGAAGCTTTCTTT. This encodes CASSDRGQGAAEAFF.

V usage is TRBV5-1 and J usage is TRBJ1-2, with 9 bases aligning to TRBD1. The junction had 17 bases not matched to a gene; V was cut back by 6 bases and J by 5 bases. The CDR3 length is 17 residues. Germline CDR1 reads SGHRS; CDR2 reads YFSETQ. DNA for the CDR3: TGCGCCAGCACTCTCGCCGGGACAGGGAAAGCGGGTTATGGCTACACCTTC. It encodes CASTLAGTGKAGYGYTF. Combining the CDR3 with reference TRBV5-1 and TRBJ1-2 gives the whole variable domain KAGVTQTPRYLIKTRGQQVTLSCSPISGHRSVSWYQQTPGQGLQFLFEYFSETQRNKGNFPGRFSGRQFSNSRSEMNVSTLELGDSALYLCASTLAGTGKAGYGYTFGSGTRLTVV.

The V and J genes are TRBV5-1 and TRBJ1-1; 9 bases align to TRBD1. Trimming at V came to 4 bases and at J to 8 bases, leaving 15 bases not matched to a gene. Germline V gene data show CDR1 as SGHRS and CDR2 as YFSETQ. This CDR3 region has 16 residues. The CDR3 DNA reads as TGCGCCAGCAGCCCGGCCGGGACAGGGATGCGGGGGGAAGCTTTCTTT. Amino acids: CASSPAGTGMRGEAFF.

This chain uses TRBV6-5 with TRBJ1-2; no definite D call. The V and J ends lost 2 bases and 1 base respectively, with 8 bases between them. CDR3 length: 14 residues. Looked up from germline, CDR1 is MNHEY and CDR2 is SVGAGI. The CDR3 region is CASSYSGVNYGYTF. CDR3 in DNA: TGTGCCAGCAGTTACAGTGGGGTTAACTATGGCTACACCTTC.

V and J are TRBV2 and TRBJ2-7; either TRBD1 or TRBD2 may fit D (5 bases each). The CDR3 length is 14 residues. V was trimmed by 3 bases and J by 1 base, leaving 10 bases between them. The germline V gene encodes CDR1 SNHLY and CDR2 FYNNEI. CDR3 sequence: CASSEGTISYEQYF. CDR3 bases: TGTGCCAGCAGTGAGGGGACCATATCCTACGAGCAGTACTTC. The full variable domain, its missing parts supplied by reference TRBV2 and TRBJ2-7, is EPEVTQTPSHQVTQMGQEVILRCVPISNHLYFYWYRQILGQKVEFLVSFYNNEISEKSEIFDDQFSVERPDGSNFTLKIRSTKLEDSAMYFCASSEGTISYEQYFGPGTRLTVT.

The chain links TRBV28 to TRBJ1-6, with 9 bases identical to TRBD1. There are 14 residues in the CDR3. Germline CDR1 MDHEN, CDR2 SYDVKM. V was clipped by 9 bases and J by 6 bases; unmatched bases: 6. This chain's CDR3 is CASLRDRVNSPLHF. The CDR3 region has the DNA TGTGCCAGTCTCCGGGACAGGGTTAATTCACCCCTCCACTTT.

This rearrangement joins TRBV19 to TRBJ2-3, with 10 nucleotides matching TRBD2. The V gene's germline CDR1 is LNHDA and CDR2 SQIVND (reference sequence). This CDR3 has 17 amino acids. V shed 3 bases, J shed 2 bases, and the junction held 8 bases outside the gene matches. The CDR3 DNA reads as TGTGCCAGTAGTATTGGAGGTAGCGGGAGGAACACAGATACGCAGTATTTT. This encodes CASSIGGSGRNTDTQYF.

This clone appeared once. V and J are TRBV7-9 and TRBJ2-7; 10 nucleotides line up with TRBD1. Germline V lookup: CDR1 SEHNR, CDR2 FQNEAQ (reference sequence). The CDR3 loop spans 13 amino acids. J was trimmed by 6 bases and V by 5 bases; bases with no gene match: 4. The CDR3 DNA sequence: TGTGCCAGCAGCCGGACAGGGGGAAGCGAGCAGTACTTC. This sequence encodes CASSRTGGSEQYF.